These 13 T cell receptor beta chains were all obtained from the same sample, sequenced in a study of blood T cells in healthy people across ages. Combining a sample-barcoded 5' primer with a J-beta primer mix, a second PCR ran for 7 to 11 cycles. In TCRdb, the 5' RACE reads were re-called with MiXCR into one record per CDR3 protein. The data show 780,000 or so distinct CDR3 sequences, about 61% seen once. The sequencing input was blood. These receptors came from a man aged 40-55 years in good health.

The rearrangement uses TRBV6-1 and TRBJ1-5; TRBD1 agrees at 8 bases. CDR1 and CDR2 from the germline V gene are MNHNS and SASEGT. The CDR3 contains 15 residues. J was trimmed by 6 bases and V by 6 bases; bases with no gene match: 10. The CDR3 DNA sequence: TGTGCCAGCAGACCTGACAGGGGAGGCCTTCAGCCCCAGCATTTT. Protein: CASRPDRGGLQPQHF.

This clonotype was detected a few times. This rearrangement joins TRBV6-2 or TRBV6-3 to TRBJ2-7, with D possibly being TRBD1 (5 bases). CDR3 length: 12 amino acids. Trimming left V 8 bases short and J 3 bases short, with 11 bases between. CDR1 and CDR2 (germline): MNHEY, SVGEGT. This CDR3 is CASGQGSYEQYF. The DNA of the CDR3 is TGTGCCAGCGGCCAGGGAAGCTACGAGCAGTACTTC.

V gene TRBV7-9 combines with J gene TRBJ1-6, with TRBD1 as a possible D gene (5 bases). The V and J ends lost 1 base and 11 bases respectively, with 12 bases between them. Germline V gene sequence: CDR1 SEHNR, CDR2 FQNEAQ (reference sequence). This CDR3 is built from 14 residues. The CDR3 coding sequence is TGTGCCAGCAGCTTAGTGGGAGGGGTGACACCCCTCCACTTT. Protein sequence: CASSLVGGVTPLHF.

The J gene is TRBJ2-1, the V gene TRBV27; 11 positions agree with TRBD2. From germline, CDR1 is MNHEY and CDR2 SMNVEV (reference sequence). This CDR3 is built from 16 residues. With 1 base clipped from V and 3 bases from J, the junction kept 2 bases outside the gene matches. The CDR3 sequence: CASSLLGTSGYNEQFF. Written as DNA, the CDR3 is TGTGCCAGCAGTTTATTAGGGACTAGCGGCTACAATGAGCAGTTCTTC.

In its sample, this clonotype was seen once. The J gene is TRBJ2-6, the V gene TRBV7-8, with TRBD1 matching 10 bases. Germline trimming cut 0 bases from V and 0 bases from J; bases unmatched to any gene: 5. The CDR3 is made up of 19 amino acids. Germline CDR1 SGHVS, CDR2 FQNEAQ. This CDR3 is CASSLARTGGVSGANVLTF. The CDR3 DNA sequence: TGTGCCAGCAGCTTAGCGCGGACAGGGGGGGTCTCTGGGGCCAACGTCCTGACTTTC. The entire variable domain, with the rest obtained from reference TRBV7-8 and TRBJ2-6, is as follows: GAGVSQSPRYKVAKRGQDVALRCDPISGHVSLFWYQQALGQGPEFLTYFQNEAQLDKSGLPSDRFFAERPEGSVSTLKIQRTQQEDSAVYLCASSLARTGGVSGANVLTFGAGSRLTVL.

Comments on this clonotype: Just one base apart from a much larger clone, this may be a read error. J is TRBJ2-1 and V is TRBV11-2; 8 bases match TRBD2. This CDR3 has 16 amino acids. J lost 6 bases, V lost 0 bases, and 7 bases had no gene match. Looked up from germline, CDR1 is SGHAT and CDR2 is FQNNGV. CDR3 loop: CASSLELVGLANEQFF. CDR3 DNA: TGTGCCAGCAGCTTAGAATTGGTCGGACTAGCCAATGAGCAGTTCTTC.

With regard to this clonotype: Relative to the germline gene, one junction end is altered; a read error may explain this. This chain uses TRBV7-2 with TRBJ2-2; a possible D gene is TRBD2 (6 bases). CDR1 and CDR2 from the germline V gene are SGHTA and FQGNSA. The CDR3 covers 15 residues. This CDR3 is CASTIGGAPTGELFF. The CDR3 coding sequence is TGCGCCAGCACCATCGGAGGGGCACCTACCGGGGAGCTGTTTTTT.

This rearrangement joins TRBV24-1 to TRBJ2-5, with 7 bases matching TRBD1. The germline CDR1 and CDR2 sequences are KGHDR and SFDVKD. This CDR3 is 16 amino acids long. The V segment lost 3 bases and the J segment 1 base; nucleotides outside the gene matches: 7. The CDR3 sequence: CATSDESKGAQETQYF. In DNA form, the CDR3 reads TGTGCCACCAGTGATGAGTCAAAGGGGGCCCAAGAGACCCAGTACTTC.

V usage is TRBV20-1 and J usage is TRBJ1-6; D is uncertain. The CDR3 totals 13 residues. The V gene lost 3 bases and the J gene lost 7 bases, with 10 bases spanning the gap. The germline V gene has CDR1 DFQATT and CDR2 SNEGSKA (reference sequence). The CDR3 DNA follows: TGCAGTGCTAGGGACGGATCAAATTCACCCCTCCACTTT. Encoded protein: CSARDGSNSPLHF.

The DNA of the CDR3 is TGTGCCACCAGTGGCGTCACCGGGACTATCTCCTACGAGCAGTACTTC. Protein: CATSGVTGTISYEQYF. The V call is TRBV24-1, the J call TRBJ2-7; 7 bases fit TRBD2. Germline lookup yields CDR1 KGHDR and CDR2 SFDVKD. J gave up 0 bases and V 5 bases, and 9 bases lay outside the gene matches. The CDR3 extends over 16 amino acids.

This clonotype was detected only a few times. The chain has TRBV14 and TRBJ2-5, with 7 positions matching TRBD1. After removal of 2 bases from V and 1 base from J, the junction contained 7 bases not matched to a gene. The CDR3 loop spans 16 amino acids. The germline CDR1 and CDR2 sequences are SGHDN and FVKESK. CDR3 DNA sequence: TGTGCCAGCAGCCAAACCATGGACAGGCCCCAAGAGACCCAGTACTTC. Amino acid sequence: CASSQTMDRPQETQYF.

This clonotype was counted only a few times. The J gene is TRBJ1-2, the V gene TRBV6-5, with unresolved D. CDR3 length equals 12 residues. The V end lost 8 bases, the J end lost 2 bases, and 9 bases lay between the germline ends. Germline values: CDR1 MNHEY, CDR2 SVGAGI. The CDR3 region is CASRRENYGYTF. CDR3 sequence (DNA): TGTGCCAGCCGGAGGGAGAACTATGGCTACACCTTC.

This clonotype was counted between two and nine times. This chain joins TRBV28 and TRBJ2-3; tentative D call: TRBD2 (5 bases). V was clipped by 5 bases and J by 2 bases, with 14 bases between them. The V gene's germline CDR1 is MDHEN and CDR2 SYDVKM. This CDR3 is built from 15 residues. CDR3 amino acids: CASSMVRGITDTQYF. Written as DNA, the CDR3 is TGTGCCAGCAGTATGGTCCGGGGAATCACAGATACGCAGTATTTT.